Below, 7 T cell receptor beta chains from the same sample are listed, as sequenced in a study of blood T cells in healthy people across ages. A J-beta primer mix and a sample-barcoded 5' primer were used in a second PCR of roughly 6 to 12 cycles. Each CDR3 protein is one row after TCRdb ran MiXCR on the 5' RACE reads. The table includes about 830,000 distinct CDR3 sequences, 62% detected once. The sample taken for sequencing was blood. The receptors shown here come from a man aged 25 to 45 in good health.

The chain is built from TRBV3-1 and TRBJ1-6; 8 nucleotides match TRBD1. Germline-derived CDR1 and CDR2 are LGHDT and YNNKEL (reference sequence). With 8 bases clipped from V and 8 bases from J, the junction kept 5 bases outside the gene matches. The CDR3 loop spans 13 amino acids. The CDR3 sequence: CASQQGGHSPLHF. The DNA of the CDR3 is TGTGCCAGCCAACAGGGGGGGCATTCACCCCTCCACTTT.

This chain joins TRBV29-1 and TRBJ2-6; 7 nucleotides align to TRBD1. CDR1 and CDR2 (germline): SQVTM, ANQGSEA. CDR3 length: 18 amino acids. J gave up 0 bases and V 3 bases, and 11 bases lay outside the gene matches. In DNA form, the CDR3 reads TGCAGCGTTGATGGTGTAAGAGGGGGCGTCTCTGGGGCCAACGTCCTGACTTTC. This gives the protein CSVDGVRGGVSGANVLTF.

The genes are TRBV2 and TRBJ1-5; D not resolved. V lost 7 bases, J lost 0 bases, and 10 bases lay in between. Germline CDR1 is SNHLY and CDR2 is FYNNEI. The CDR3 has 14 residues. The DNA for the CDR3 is TGTGCCAGCACTCACGGGGATAGCAATCAGCCCCAGCATTTT. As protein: CASTHGDSNQPQHF.

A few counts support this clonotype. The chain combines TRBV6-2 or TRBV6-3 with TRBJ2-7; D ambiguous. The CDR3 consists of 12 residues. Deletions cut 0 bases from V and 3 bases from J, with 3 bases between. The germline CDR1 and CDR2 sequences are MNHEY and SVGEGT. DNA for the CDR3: TGTGCCAGCAGTTACTCCGACTACGAGCAGTACTTC. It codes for CASSYSDYEQYF.

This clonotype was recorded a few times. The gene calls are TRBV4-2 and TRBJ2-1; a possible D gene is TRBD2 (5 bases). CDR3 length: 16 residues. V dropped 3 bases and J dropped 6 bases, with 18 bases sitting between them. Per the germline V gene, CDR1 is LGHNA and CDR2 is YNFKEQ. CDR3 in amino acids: CASSQAGVAFLNEQFF. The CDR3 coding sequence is TGTGCCAGCAGCCAGGCCGGGGTTGCTTTCCTCAATGAGCAGTTCTTC.

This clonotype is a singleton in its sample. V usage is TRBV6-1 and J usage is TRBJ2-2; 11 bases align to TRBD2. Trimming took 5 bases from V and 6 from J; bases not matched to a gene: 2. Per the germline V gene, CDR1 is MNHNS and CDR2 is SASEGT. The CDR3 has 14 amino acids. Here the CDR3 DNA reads TGTGCCAGCAGTTCACTAGCGGGGGCCGGGGAGCTGTTTTTT. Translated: CASSSLAGAGELFF.

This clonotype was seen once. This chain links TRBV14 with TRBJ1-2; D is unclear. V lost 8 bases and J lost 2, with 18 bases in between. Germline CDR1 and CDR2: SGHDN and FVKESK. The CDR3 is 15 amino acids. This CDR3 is CASYKTVYLNYGYTF. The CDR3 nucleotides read TGTGCCAGCTACAAAACGGTATACTTGAACTATGGCTACACCTTC.